This is a list of T cell receptor beta chains from one sample in a study of blood T cells in healthy people across ages. TCRdb fed the 5' RACE reads into MiXCR, producing one record per CDR3 protein. The sample yields hundreds of thousands of distinct CDR3 sequences, roughly 60% seen once. The sequenced material came from blood. The receptors derive from a man aged 25 to 45 in good health. Each CDR3 is given with its conserved first and last residue. The D gene is left open where the match is weak. Size tells how often a clone was seen (once, few, many) or the class of an expanded clone, and some rows leave it out.

>once|14|TRBJ2-7|TRBV6-2/TRBV6-3|TRBD1
TGTGCCAGCAGTTACGAGCAGGGGGCTTGGGAGCAGTACTTC
CASSYEQGAWEQYF
>.|15|TRBJ1-2|TRBV24-1|TRBD1
TGTGCCACCAGTGATTTCGGGGGACAGACCAGGGGCTACACCTTC
CATSDFGGQTRGYTF
>.|12|TRBJ2-7|TRBV7-9|.
TGTGCCAGCAGCTTTGGGAACTACGAGCAGTACTTC
CASSFGNYEQYF
>.|14|TRBJ2-7|TRBV20-1|TRBD1
TGCAGTGCTATAACCGGGACAGGGGACTACGAGCAGTACTTC
CSAITGTGDYEQYF
>.|16|TRBJ2-5|TRBV20-1|.
TGCAGTGCTAGGTCCCCCGCAAACGGGGACGGGGAGACCCAGTACTTC
CSARSPANGDGETQYF
>.|14|TRBJ2-7|TRBV27|.
TGTGCCAGCAGTAATGGGATACAGGGATACGAGCAGTACTTC
CASSNGIQGYEQYF
>.|13|TRBJ2-1|TRBV30|.
TGTGCCTGGGGACATGTCCTCTACAATGAGCAGTTCTTC
CAWGHVLYNEQFF
>.|14|TRBJ2-7|TRBV6-2/TRBV6-3|TRBD1
TGTGCCAGCAGTGACTCGGGACAGGGATTCGAGCAGTACTTC
CASSDSGQGFEQYF
>.|13|TRBJ2-7|TRBV10-3|.
TGTGCCACCCTGGACCTGGAGGACTACGAGCAGTACTTC
CATLDLEDYEQYF
>.|12|TRBJ2-5|TRBV28|.
TGTGCCAGCAAGACCTGGGGAGAGACCCAGTACTTC
CASKTWGETQYF
>.|11|TRBJ2-5|TRBV2|.
TGTGCCAGCAGGGGAGACGCTACCCAGTACTTC
CASRGDATQYF
>few|16|TRBJ1-2|TRBV7-2|TRBD1
TGTGCCAGCAGCTTCGACCCAGGGGGCGCCCTACATGGCTACACCTTC
CASSFDPGGALHGYTF
>few|14|TRBJ1-1|TRBV4-2|.
TGTGCCAGCAGCCCCCAGACGGATCTCGCTGAAGCTTTCTTT
CASSPQTDLAEAFF
>few|15|TRBJ2-5|TRBV10-3|TRBD1
TGTGCCATCGGGAGGCCCTCGTCAGGGGGCGAGACCCAGTACTTC
CAIGRPSSGGETQYF
>.|13|TRBJ2-6|TRBV12-3/TRBV12-4|.
TGTGCCAGCACCTCAGACCCCCGCAACGTCCTGACTTTC
CASTSDPRNVLTF
>few|13|TRBJ1-1|TRBV27|.
TGTGCCAGCGGTTGGGGCGGTAACACTGAAGCTTTCTTT
CASGWGGNTEAFF
>.|14|TRBJ2-3|TRBV7-2|.
TGTGCCAGCAGCACGCCCGTGAGTGCGGATACGCAGTATTTT
CASSTPVSADTQYF
>.|15|TRBJ2-3|TRBV20-1|TRBD2
TGCAGTGCTAGAGATAGGCCTAGCGGAACAGATACGCAGTATTTT
CSARDRPSGTDTQYF
>few|15|TRBJ2-5|TRBV28|.
TGTGCCAGCAGTTTAAACCAGGGTTGGGAGGAGACCCAGTACTTC
CASSLNQGWEETQYF
>.|17|TRBJ2-7|TRBV20-1|TRBD1
TGCAGTGCTAGAGGGAATCCGGGACAGGGGATTTCCTACGAGCAGTACTTC
CSARGNPGQGISYEQYF
>.|15|TRBJ1-5|TRBV12-3/TRBV12-4|.
TGTGCCAGCAGTTTGTGGACGGAGGGCAATCAGCCCCAGCATTTT
CASSLWTEGNQPQHF
>few|14|TRBJ1-1|TRBV30|.
TGTGCCTGGAGTAGTTTTACTATGGGGTCTGAAGCTTTCTTT
CAWSSFTMGSEAFF
>.|14|TRBJ2-7|TRBV13|TRBD1
TGTGCCAGCAGCTCCGGGACAGGGGAAGAAGAGCAGTACTTC
CASSSGTGEEEQYF
>.|16|TRBJ1-2|TRBV27|.
TGTGCCAGCAGTCGCTTAGGTGTCCCCGACCTCTATGGCTACACCTTC
CASSRLGVPDLYGYTF
>few|14|TRBJ2-7|TRBV6-5|.
TGTGCCAGCCACCGTGGGGACCCCGCGAGCGAGCAGTACTTC
CASHRGDPASEQYF
>.|18|TRBJ2-1|TRBV27|TRBD2
TGTGCCAGCAGTCCCCCTAGGGAGGGCGGGAGAACCTACAATGAGCAGTTCTTC
CASSPPREGGRTYNEQFF
>.|14|TRBJ2-1|TRBV29-1|.
TGCAGCGTTGTAGTGGCGTCTCCACAAGGGGGGCAGTTCTTC
CSVVVASPQGGQFF
>.|12|TRBJ2-7|TRBV20-1|TRBD1
TGCAGTGCTCCGGGACAGAACTACGAGCAGTACTTC
CSAPGQNYEQYF
>few|14|TRBJ1-6|TRBV3-1|.
TGTGCCAGCAGCCCTCGGGATTATAATTCACCCCTCCACTTT
CASSPRDYNSPLHF
>.|14|TRBJ2-5|TRBV16|.
TGTGCCAGCAGCCAATCCGGAGCCCCGAAGGACCAGTACTTC
CASSQSGAPKDQYF
>.|14|TRBJ2-5|TRBV12-3/TRBV12-4|TRBD1
TGTGCCAGCAGCCAGACAGGGGTGGTAGAGACCCAGTACTTC
CASSQTGVVETQYF
>.|17|TRBJ1-2|TRBV7-9|TRBD1
TGTGCCAGCAGCTTAGCGGGAAACAGGGGCTTCGGCTATGGCTACACCTTC
CASSLAGNRGFGYGYTF
>.|12|TRBJ2-1|TRBV20-1|.
TGCAGTGCTAGCCCTAGCACAGATACGCAGTTCTTC
CSASPSTDTQFF
>.|11|TRBJ2-5|TRBV29-1|.
TGCAGCATTACAGGGCAAGGGGAGCAGTACTTC
CSITGQGEQYF
>.|14|TRBJ2-3|TRBV14|.
TGTGCCAGCAGCCAAGGTCTCCGGCTAGATACGCAGTATTTT
CASSQGLRLDTQYF
>.|14|TRBJ2-7|TRBV6-1|TRBD2
TGTGCCAGCAGTGAACTAGCGGGAGTCTATGAGCAGTACTTC
CASSELAGVYEQYF
>.|14|TRBJ2-3|TRBV5-6|TRBD2
TGTGCCAGCAGCTTGAGCGAGCGGGGGGATATGCAGTATTTT
CASSLSERGDMQYF
>.|15|TRBJ2-7|TRBV9|.
TGTGCCAGCGGCTTCTCGCCGGCGGAGGCCTACGAGCAGTACTTC
CASGFSPAEAYEQYF
>.|14|TRBJ2-7|TRBV7-2|TRBD2
TGTGCCAGCAGCCCGGGGGGTCCCCAGAACGAGCAGTACTTC
CASSPGGPQNEQYF
>.|12|TRBJ2-1|TRBV29-1|.
TGCAGCGTTGAAGGCTGGGGATACACCCAGTTCTTC
CSVEGWGYTQFF
>.|12|TRBJ2-7|TRBV9|.
TGTGCCAGCAGCGTAGCAGGGGACGAGCAGTACTTC
CASSVAGDEQYF
>few|13|TRBJ2-7|TRBV7-9|TRBD1
TGTGCCAGCGGATGGGACAGCTCCTACGAGCAGTACTTC
CASGWDSSYEQYF
>.|15|TRBJ1-2|TRBV5-1|TRBD1
TGCGCCTGCAGCCCCGGGACAGTTCATGGATATGGCTACACCTTC
CACSPGTVHGYGYTF
>few|13|TRBJ2-7|TRBV10-3|.
TGTGCCATCAGTGAGTCGGGGGGCCACGAGCAGTACTTC
CAISESGGHEQYF
>few|12|TRBJ2-3|TRBV5-1|.
TGTGCCAGCAGTGAGAGCACAGATACGCAGTATTTT
CASSESTDTQYF
>.|13|TRBJ2-3|TRBV12-3/TRBV12-4|.
TGTGCCAGCAGTTTATTGGGAGCGGATACGCAGTATTTT
CASSLLGADTQYF
>.|12|TRBJ1-2|TRBV5-1|.
TGCGCCAGCGGCTTGGAATTTCGGGGCTACACCTTC
CASGLEFRGYTF
>.|15|TRBJ1-2|TRBV7-9|.
TGTGCCAGCAGCTTAAGGGCAGGTTCTAACTATGGCTACACCTTC
CASSLRAGSNYGYTF
>.|16|TRBJ2-6|TRBV11-3|.
TGTGCCGGCAGCTTAAGGGCGGGCTCTGGGGCCAACGTCCTGACTTTC
CAGSLRAGSGANVLTF
>.|12|TRBJ2-1|TRBV20-1|.
TGCAGTGCCCACGGACCATACAATGAGCAGTTCTTC
CSAHGPYNEQFF
>once|14|TRBJ1-1|TRBV20-1|.
TGCAGTGCTAGAGCCCAGGACAGTAACACTGAAGCTTTCTTT
CSARAQDSNTEAFF